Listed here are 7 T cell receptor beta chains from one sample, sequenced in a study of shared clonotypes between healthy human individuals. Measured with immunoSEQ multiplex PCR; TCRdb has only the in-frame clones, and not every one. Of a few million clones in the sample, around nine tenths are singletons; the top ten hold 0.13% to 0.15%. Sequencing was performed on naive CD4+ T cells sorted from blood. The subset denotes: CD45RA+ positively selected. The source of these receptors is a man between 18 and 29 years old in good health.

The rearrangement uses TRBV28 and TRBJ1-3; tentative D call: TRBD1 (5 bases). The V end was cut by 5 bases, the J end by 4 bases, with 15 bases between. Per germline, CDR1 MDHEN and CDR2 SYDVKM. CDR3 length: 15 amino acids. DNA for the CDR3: TGTGCCAGCAGTCTGACTTTCAGGGTCGGAAACACCATATATTTT. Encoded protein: CASSLTFRVGNTIYF.

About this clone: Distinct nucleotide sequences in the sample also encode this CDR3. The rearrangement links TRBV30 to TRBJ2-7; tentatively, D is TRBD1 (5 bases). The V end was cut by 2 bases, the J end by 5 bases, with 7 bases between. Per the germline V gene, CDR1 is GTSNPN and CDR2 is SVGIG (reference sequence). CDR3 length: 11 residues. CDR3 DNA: TGTGCCTGGAGTAGCAGGGACGAGCAGTACTTC. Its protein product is CAWSSRDEQYF.

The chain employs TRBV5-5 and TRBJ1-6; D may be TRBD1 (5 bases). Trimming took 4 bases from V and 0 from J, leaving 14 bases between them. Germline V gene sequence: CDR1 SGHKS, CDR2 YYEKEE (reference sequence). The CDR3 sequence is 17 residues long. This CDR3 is CASSPDAGSSYNSPLHF. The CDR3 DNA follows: TGTGCCAGCAGCCCGGACGCAGGGAGCTCCTATAATTCACCCCTCCACTTT.

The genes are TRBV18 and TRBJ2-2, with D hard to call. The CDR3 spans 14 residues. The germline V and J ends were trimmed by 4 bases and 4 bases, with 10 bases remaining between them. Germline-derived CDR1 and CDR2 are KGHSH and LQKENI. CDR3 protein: CASSRLESTGELFF. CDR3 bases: TGTGCCAGCTCACGCTTGGAGTCCACCGGGGAGCTGTTTTTT.

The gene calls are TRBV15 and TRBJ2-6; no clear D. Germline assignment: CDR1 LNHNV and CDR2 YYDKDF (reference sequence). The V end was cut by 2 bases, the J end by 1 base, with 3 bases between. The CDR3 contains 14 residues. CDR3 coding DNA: TGTGCCACCAGCAGACCTTCTGGGGCCAACGTCCTGACTTTC. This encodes CATSRPSGANVLTF.

The CDR3 nucleotides read TGCGCCAGCAGCCAAGATCCCGGTATCTATGGCTACACCTTC. Its protein product is CASSQDPGIYGYTF. The J gene is TRBJ1-2, the V gene TRBV4-3, with D unclear. The ends were cut back, 0 bases at V and 4 bases at J, with 9 bases in the middle. Germline V gene data show CDR1 as LGHNA and CDR2 as YSLEER. The CDR3 extends over 14 amino acids.

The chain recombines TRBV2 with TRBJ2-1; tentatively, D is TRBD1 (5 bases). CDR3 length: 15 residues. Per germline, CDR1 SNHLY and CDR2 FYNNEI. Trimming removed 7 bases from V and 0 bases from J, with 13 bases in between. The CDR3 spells CASNWQGTSYNEQFF. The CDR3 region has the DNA TGTGCCAGCAATTGGCAGGGAACCTCCTACAATGAGCAGTTCTTC. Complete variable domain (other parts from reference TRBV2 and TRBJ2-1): EPEVTQTPSHQVTQMGQEVILRCVPISNHLYFYWYRQILGQKVEFLVSFYNNEISEKSEIFDDQFSVERPDGSNFTLKIRSTKLEDSAMYFCASNWQGTSYNEQFFGPGTRLTVL.